This passage covers 16 T cell receptor beta chains from one sample sequenced in a study of shared clonotypes between healthy human individuals. TCRdb keeps only in-frame clones here, not all; method: immunoSEQ multiplex PCR. The data contain roughly 1,000,000 clones, 70% to 80% of them singletons. The sample was memory CD4+ T cells from PBMCs. Subset meaning: CD45RA-negative fraction. These receptors were collected from a man between 18 and 35 years old in good health. Some clones in this sample may be carry-over from other donors' samples.

The chain links TRBV11-2 to TRBJ2-2; tentatively, D is TRBD2 (6 bases). Germline V gene sequence: CDR1 SGHAT, CDR2 FQNNGV. The CDR3 covers 15 residues. V was pared by 5 bases and J by 0 bases, with 10 bases between. The CDR3 spells CASSLGTSNTGELFF. The CDR3 DNA follows: TGTGCCAGCAGCCTGGGGACTTCGAACACCGGGGAGCTGTTTTTT.

As regards this clone: This sample also contains other DNA sequences that code for the same CDR3. The rearrangement uses TRBV28 and TRBJ1-2; D remains ambiguous. CDR3 size: 13 residues. V gave up 3 bases and J gave up 4 bases, with 9 bases separating them. Germline values: CDR1 MDHEN, CDR2 SYDVKM. CDR3 in amino acids: CASSFGRVYGYTF. CDR3 DNA sequence: TGTGCCAGCAGTTTCGGGAGAGTCTATGGCTACACCTTC.

The chain has TRBV6-1 and TRBJ2-7; 7 bases line up with TRBD1. J gave up 0 bases and V 8 bases, and 4 bases lay outside the gene matches. CDR1 and CDR2 from the germline V gene are MNHNS and SASEGT. The CDR3 spans 13 residues. CDR3 sequence (DNA): TGTGCCAGCCCTTCAGGGGGCTCCTACGAGCAGTACTTC. As protein: CASPSGGSYEQYF.

The chain combines TRBV6-1 with TRBJ2-5; 11 positions agree with TRBD1. Germline CDR1 is MNHNS and CDR2 is SASEGT. The CDR3 spans 13 residues. With 7 bases clipped from V and 5 bases from J, the junction kept 3 bases outside the gene matches. CDR3 DNA: TGTGCCAGCATTTGGACAGGGGGCGAGACCCAGTACTTC. This codes for CASIWTGGETQYF.

V usage is TRBV21-1 and J usage is TRBJ2-7; the D call in the table, TRBD2, was not verified against the DNA. TRBV21-1 is noted as a pseudogene. The CDR3 totals 15 residues. DNA of the CDR3: TGTGCCAGCAGCAAAGTTGAGACTAGCGTCTACGAGCAGTACTTC. Its translation: CASSKVETSVYEQYF.

The chain links TRBV11-2 to TRBJ2-7, with D perhaps being TRBD1 or TRBD2 (7 bases each). CDR3 size: 16 residues. V shed 5 bases and J shed 3 bases, with 20 bases lying between them. Per germline, CDR1 SGHAT and CDR2 FQNNGV. CDR3 sequence: CASSLGGGQILYEQYF. As DNA, the CDR3 is TGTGCCAGCAGCCTAGGGGGGGGACAGATCCTCTACGAGCAGTACTTC.

Here the CDR3 DNA reads TGTGCCAGCAGCTTAGAAACCACAGGGGAGAATTCACCCCTCCACTTT. Protein sequence: CASSLETTGENSPLHF. V gene TRBV7-9 combines with J gene TRBJ1-6; 7 bases line up with TRBD1. Germline values: CDR1 SEHNR, CDR2 FQNEAQ (reference sequence). The CDR3 length is 16 residues. V shed 1 base and J 7 bases; nucleotides not matched to a gene: 7.

This clone appeared a few times. The chain employs TRBV19 and TRBJ2-5; D unclear. Deletions cut 6 bases from V and 2 bases from J, with 7 bases between. The CDR3 consists of 12 residues. Germline assignment: CDR1 LNHDA and CDR2 SQIVND (reference sequence). Here the CDR3 DNA reads TGTGCCAGTAGCGACCCGCAAGAGACCCAGTACTTC. It codes for CASSDPQETQYF.

The chain employs TRBV28 and TRBJ1-1; D is unclear. The CDR3 runs 19 residues. Germline CDR1 and CDR2: MDHEN and SYDVKM. Trimming took 5 bases from V and 2 from J, leaving 27 bases between them. CDR3 DNA sequence: TGTGCCAGCAGTGTTCGAAAATGGTTGACCTACCGATATAACACTGAAGCTTTCTTT. It is translated as CASSVRKWLTYRYNTEAFF.

This clone turned up a few times. The chain links TRBV19 to TRBJ1-2; no definite D call. CDR1 and CDR2 from the germline V gene are LNHDA and SQIVND (reference sequence). This CDR3 contains 14 residues. Trimming took 5 bases from V and 4 from J, leaving 14 bases between them. DNA for the CDR3: TGTGCCAGTAGTGATTACGGGTCAAGCTATGGCTACACCTTC. Amino acid sequence: CASSDYGSSYGYTF.

There are many counts of this clone. The J gene is TRBJ1-2, the V gene TRBV6-1; D is perhaps TRBD1 (5 bases). V lost 3 bases, J lost 8 bases, and 13 bases lay in between. Germline CDR1 MNHNS, CDR2 SASEGT. The length of the CDR3 is 13 residues. Written as DNA, the CDR3 is TGTGCCAGCAGTGATTATAGGGGATCCGGCTACACCTTC. Translated: CASSDYRGSGYTF.

This clone has just one count. The rearrangement uses TRBV4-1 and TRBJ2-5; D is perhaps TRBD1 (7 bases). V lost 1 base, J lost 1 base, and 16 bases lay in between. The germline V gene encodes CDR1 MGHRA and CDR2 YSYEKL. CDR3 length equals 17 residues. CDR3 in DNA: TGCGCCAGCAGCCAAGGAAATGGAGGGGGCGGCCAAGAGACCCAGTACTTC. Amino acids: CASSQGNGGGGQETQYF.

This rearrangement joins TRBV7-8 to TRBJ1-3, with D unclear. Germline-derived CDR1 and CDR2 are SGHVS and FQNEAQ. CDR3 length equals 14 residues. Trimming took 1 base from V and 4 from J, leaving 8 bases between them. CDR3 DNA sequence: TGTGCCAGCAGCTTAGGACCCTTCGGAAACACCATATATTTT. Encoded protein: CASSLGPFGNTIYF.

V gene TRBV11-2 combines with J gene TRBJ2-2; 9 bases line up with TRBD2. This CDR3 has 18 residues. Trimming cost V 1 base and J 9 bases; bases outside gene matches: 15. The germline V gene encodes CDR1 SGHAT and CDR2 FQNNGV. The CDR3 coding sequence is TGTGCCAGCAGCTTAGGGTTCGGCAGAGCAGCGGGAGGCTGGGAGCTGTTTTTT. This sequence encodes CASSLGFGRAAGGWELFF.

This chain links TRBV28 with TRBJ1-2, with 7 bases matching TRBD1. CDR1 and CDR2 from the germline V gene are MDHEN and SYDVKM. V trimming: 7 bases; J trimming: 8 bases; junction bases outside the gene matches: 7. The CDR3 is 12 residues long. CDR3 in DNA: TGTGCCAGCAATACAGGGGCTAGAGGCTACACCTTC. As protein: CASNTGARGYTF.

The chain links TRBV2 to TRBJ1-5; 10 positions match TRBD1. The V and J ends lost 4 bases and 5 bases, in that order; junction bases with no gene match: 5. In germline, CDR1 is SNHLY, CDR2 FYNNEI. The length of the CDR3 is 15 residues. The DNA for the CDR3 is TGTGCCAGCAGTGCGGTGGGACAGGGGTATCAGCCCCAGCATTTT. It yields the protein CASSAVGQGYQPQHF.